This T cell receptor beta chain was observed in a study of Ad26.COV2.S vaccination and SARS-CoV-2 variants. At the level of the study: The authors gave Ad26.COV2.S intramuscularly, either once or twice 56 days apart.

Here immunoSEQ multiplex PCR was the method, and the copy in TCRdb shows in-frame clones only, minus some. In the table there are about 500,000 clones, 80% to 90% of which are singletons. This sample's treatment: 19 received Ad26.COV2.S at low or high dose, single or two shots; 5 received placebo; per-sample allocation not given. Specimen acquisition occurred on day 63 following the initial vaccine or placebo injection. Germline V CDR1 and CDR2: SGHRS, YFSETQ. Germline trimming cut 0 bases from V and 15 bases from J; bases unmatched to any gene: 11. The CDR3 is 14 amino acids. The input for sequencing was peripheral blood, taken in a trial of Ad26.COV2.S vaccine versus placebo. The V call is TRBV5-1, the J call TRBJ2-1; TRBD2 aligns across 8 bases. The sequence was obtained from a person between 18 and 65 years old who received the Ad26.COV2.S COVID-19 vaccine or a placebo. This CDR3 is CASSLGYAGGGMFF. The CDR3 DNA reads TGCGCCAGCAGCTTGGGGTATGCGGGGGGAGGTATGTTCTTC.